This T cell receptor (beta chain) was identified during a study of T cell repertoires in cytomegalovirus infection (dated by TCRdb to about 2019). Describing the broader study: Donor HLA type was relevant to the analysis, as public TCR beta signatures indicated carriage of CMV infection together with the matching HLA type.

The full study reports these points: In the ex vivo response, HLA-C-restricted CMV-specific TCR beta clonotypes were dominant, and in two of eight donors the single most frequent clonotype came from this HLA-C-restricted group. Carriers of CMV infection plus the relevant HLA type were discriminated by the cumulative frequency of public TCR beta family members in the study cohort and in an independent roughly 380-donor cohort.

Instrument used: Illumina HiSeq 1500. The public reads were reprocessed in TCRdb via fastp at Q25 and MiXCR, keeping in-frame beta chains. When rows share a CDR3 protein, they turn into one entry using the most common DNA and genes. Here the sample has approximately 130,000 distinct CDR3 sequences; more than 20% occur a single time. Approximately 35% of the sample is taken by the ten largest. As regards this clonotype: The specificity of this receptor is unknown. One base away there is no much larger clone; base qualities are not given.

There are 13 amino acids in the CDR3, from cysteine to phenylalanine inclusive. Of all the DNA, just the CDR3 is kept, 39 bases in frame from base 1. The germline V gene sets CDR1 to MNHGY and CDR2 to SAAAGT. V is shortened by 5 bases, J by 7 bases, and the region joining them spans 14 bases. Sample: PBMCs, sequenced either directly or after in vitro stimulation (not recorded which). The TCR was taken from a human donor in good health (CMV status not recorded). Some clones in this sample may be carry-over from other donors' samples. The chain is made from TRBV6-8 and TRBJ1-1, and perhaps TRBD1 as D gene, on 5 matching bases. The sequenced DNA: TGTGCCAGCAGTATCTTCGGGAGGGGTGAAGCTTTCTTT. This encodes CASSIFGRGEAFF.